This is a list of T cell receptor beta chains from one sample in a study of Ad26.COV2.S vaccination and SARS-CoV-2 variants. Produced via immunoSEQ multiplex PCR; TCRdb's table is partial and in-frame only. This repertoire shows approximately 500,000 clones, approximately 90% found once; its top ten account for 9.5% to 15%. The material was peripheral blood, obtained in a trial of Ad26.COV2.S vaccine versus placebo. These TCRs come from a person between 18 and 65 years old who received the Ad26.COV2.S COVID-19 vaccine or a placebo. The CDR3 runs from the conserved cysteine through the conserved F or W. The order of the fields is V gene, D gene, clone size, J gene, CDR3 protein, CDR3 DNA. D genes are given only for firm matches. Not every row has a clone size; where given, it reads once, few, many or a size class.

TRBV7-9	-	-	TRBJ2-7	CASSLGGPSLDEQYF	TGTGCCAGCAGCTTGGGGGGACCCTCATTGGACGAGCAGTACTTC
TRBV18	-	-	TRBJ2-7	CASSPKEKQYF	TGTGCCAGCTCACCTAAGGAAAAGCAGTACTTC
TRBV7-9	TRBD2	-	TRBJ2-1	CASSLGLAGGGEQFF	TGTGCCAGCAGCCTAGGACTAGCGGGAGGTGGAGAGCAGTTCTTC
TRBV27	TRBD1	-	TRBJ2-7	CASAFLGQGVHEQYF	TGTGCCAGCGCCTTCCTAGGACAGGGGGTTCACGAGCAGTACTTC
TRBV30	-	-	TRBJ1-1	CAWRWNTEAFF	TGTGCCTGGAGATGGAACACTGAAGCTTTCTTT
TRBV9	-	-	TRBJ2-5	CASSVASPPQETQYF	TGTGCCAGCAGCGTAGCTTCTCCGCCTCAAGAGACCCAGTACTTC
TRBV7-3	-	-	TRBJ2-6	CASSLIGTGANVLTF	TGTGCCAGCAGCTTAATAGGGACCGGGGCCAACGTCCTGACTTTC
TRBV19	-	-	TRBJ1-1	CASSIGGFYTEAFF	TGTGCCAGTAGTATTGGGGGGTTTTACACTGAAGCTTTCTTT
TRBV28	TRBD1	-	TRBJ2-1	CASRKTGTVYNEQFF	TGTGCCAGCAGGAAAACCGGGACAGTATACAATGAGCAGTTCTTC
TRBV19	-	-	TRBJ1-4	CASSRLSGLNEKLFF	TGTGCCAGCAGCCGGTTATCGGGTTTAAATGAAAAACTGTTTTTT
TRBV19	-	-	TRBJ2-3	CASSLGAGDTQYF	TGTGCCAGTAGTCTCGGGGCCGGGGATACGCAGTATTTT
TRBV5-6	-	-	TRBJ2-7	CASSLLQTGKRTYEQYF	TGTGCCAGCAGCTTGCTACAAACAGGAAAGAGAACCTACGAGCAGTACTTC
TRBV7-2	-	-	TRBJ2-7	CASSLGGNNYEQYF	TGTGCCAGCAGCTTAGGAGGAAATAACTACGAGCAGTACTTC
TRBV28	TRBD1	-	TRBJ2-2	CASSRPGGASSTGELFF	TGTGCCAGCAGTCGCCCAGGGGGCGCGAGTTCCACCGGGGAGCTGTTTTTT
TRBV27	TRBD2	-	TRBJ2-7	CASMGLAGMRGYEQYF	TGTGCCAGCATGGGGTTAGCGGGAATGAGAGGGTACGAGCAGTACTTC
TRBV30	-	-	TRBJ2-7	CAWSVTSGYEQYF	TGTGCCTGGAGTGTAACCAGCGGCTACGAGCAGTACTTC
TRBV6-2/TRBV6-3	TRBD1	few	TRBJ1-5	CASSYSSRGQEPQHF	TGTGCCAGCAGTTACTCATCTAGGGGGCAGGAGCCCCAGCATTTT
TRBV5-1	-	-	TRBJ2-5	CASSWNRPQETQYF	TGCGCCAGCAGCTGGAACAGGCCCCAAGAGACCCAGTACTTC
TRBV9	-	-	TRBJ1-4	CASSVWGAGNEKLFF	TGTGCCAGCAGCGTATGGGGGGCTGGAAATGAAAAACTGTTTTTT
TRBV29-1	-	once	TRBJ1-2	CSGKTTNYGYTF	TGCAGCGGTAAGACGACTAACTATGGCTACACCTTC
TRBV7-2	TRBD2	-	TRBJ2-5	CASRGLAGETQYF	TGTGCCAGCAGGGGACTAGCGGGAGAGACCCAGTACTTC
TRBV2	-	-	TRBJ2-2	CASGLGRTGELFF	TGTGCCAGCGGGTTGGGACGCACCGGGGAGCTGTTTTTT
TRBV6-2/TRBV6-3	TRBD1	-	TRBJ1-5	CASSYRTGGQPQHF	TGTGCCAGCAGTTACCGGACAGGGGGTCAGCCCCAGCATTTT
TRBV24-1	TRBD1	-	TRBJ2-2	CATTRTGGNGELFF	TGTGCCACCACTCGGACAGGGGGCAACGGGGAGCTGTTTTTT
TRBV13	-	-	TRBJ2-2	CASSFRAHANTGELFF	TGTGCCAGCAGCTTTCGGGCACACGCCAACACCGGGGAGCTGTTTTTT
TRBV19	-	-	TRBJ1-6	CASSIGAIRGSPLHF	TGTGCCAGTAGTATTGGGGCCATCAGAGGTTCACCCCTCCACTTT
TRBV30	TRBD2	-	TRBJ2-7	CAWNRQSGEGQYF	TGTGCCTGGAACCGCCAGAGCGGGGAAGGGCAGTACTTC
TRBV7-9	TRBD2	once	TRBJ2-3	CASSLWVSGKGDTQYF	TGTGCCAGCAGCTTATGGGTTAGCGGGAAAGGAGATACGCAGTATTTT
TRBV30	TRBD1	-	TRBJ2-6	CAWRGQLASGANVLTF	TGTGCCTGGAGGGGACAGTTGGCCTCTGGGGCCAACGTCCTGACTTTC
TRBV5-1	-	-	TRBJ2-1	CASSLETTTYNEQFF	TGCGCCAGCAGCTTGGAGACTACCACCTACAATGAGCAGTTCTTC
TRBV27	-	-	TRBJ1-4	CASSFSKDRSTNEKLFF	TGTGCCAGCAGTTTCTCCAAGGACAGATCAACTAATGAAAAACTGTTTTTT
TRBV24-1	-	-	TRBJ2-1	CATSRKRYNEQFF	TGTGCCACCAGCCGAAAACGGTACAATGAGCAGTTCTTC
TRBV11-1	-	-	TRBJ2-5	CASSFRRETQYF	TGTGCCAGCAGCTTTCGTCGAGAGACCCAGTACTTC
TRBV28	TRBD1	-	TRBJ2-7	CASQGQGGWGEQYF	TGTGCCAGCCAGGGACAGGGCGGTTGGGGCGAGCAGTACTTC
TRBV10-3	TRBD1	-	TRBJ2-2	CATRRTGGGELFF	TGTGCCACCCGGCGGACAGGCGGCGGGGAGCTGTTTTTT
TRBV11-1	TRBD1	-	TRBJ2-7	CASSRDRVSSYEQYF	TGTGCCAGCAGCAGGGACAGGGTCTCTTCCTACGAGCAGTACTTC
TRBV30	-	many	TRBJ1-1	CAWSVPPGATEAFF	TGTGCCTGGAGTGTTCCCCCAGGGGCTACTGAAGCTTTCTTT
TRBV24-1	TRBD1	few	TRBJ2-1	CATSGAGTDNEQFF	TGTGCCACCAGTGGTGCCGGGACAGATAATGAGCAGTTCTTC
TRBV5-4	-	-	TRBJ1-2	CASSLAPGGVGYTF	TGTGCCAGCAGCCTGGCGCCGGGCGGGGTTGGCTACACCTTC
TRBV4-3	TRBD1	-	TRBJ1-2	CASSQDRDSNYGYTF	TGCGCCAGCAGCCAAGATAGGGACAGCAACTATGGCTACACCTTC
TRBV27	-	-	TRBJ1-1	CASSLLSGNTEAFF	TGTGCCAGCAGTCTCCTATCGGGGAACACTGAAGCTTTCTTT
TRBV5-6	-	-	TRBJ2-1	CASSLTNEQFF	TGTGCCAGCAGCTTGACGAATGAGCAGTTCTTC
TRBV27	-	few	TRBJ1-1	CASSLRRNTEAFF	TGTGCCAGCAGTTTAAGGCGTAACACTGAAGCTTTCTTT
TRBV18	-	-	TRBJ2-1	CASSPTLASSYNEQFF	TGTGCCAGCTCACCTACGTTAGCGAGTTCCTACAATGAGCAGTTCTTC
TRBV27	-	-	TRBJ1-5	CASSLFPFMPQHF	TGTGCCAGCAGTTTATTCCCCTTTATGCCCCAGCATTTT
TRBV9	-	-	TRBJ2-5	CASSIQGGGQETQYF	TGTGCCAGCAGCATCCAGGGGGGAGGCCAAGAGACCCAGTACTTC
TRBV5-1	-	-	TRBJ1-1	CASSPAGVGGNTEAFF	TGCGCCAGCAGCCCGGCGGGCGTGGGGGGGAACACTGAAGCTTTCTTT
TRBV6-2/TRBV6-3	TRBD1	once	TRBJ2-7	CASSSGTGDHRSYEQYF	TGTGCCAGCAGTAGCGGGACAGGGGACCACCGCTCCTACGAGCAGTACTTC
TRBV10-1	-	few	TRBJ1-5	CARGYRVNSNQPQHF	TGCGCCAGGGGGTACAGGGTGAATAGCAATCAGCCCCAGCATTTT
TRBV5-4	TRBD2	-	TRBJ2-1	CASSPRTSGRNEQFF	TGTGCCAGCAGCCCTAGGACTAGCGGGAGGAATGAGCAGTTCTTC
TRBV6-5	TRBD1	-	TRBJ1-5	CASTASGGAQPQHF	TGTGCCAGCACCGCCTCAGGGGGGGCTCAGCCCCAGCATTTT
TRBV7-8	-	-	TRBJ1-3	CASRGGSSSGNTIYF	TGTGCCTCTCGGGGGGGCAGTAGCTCTGGAAACACCATATATTTT